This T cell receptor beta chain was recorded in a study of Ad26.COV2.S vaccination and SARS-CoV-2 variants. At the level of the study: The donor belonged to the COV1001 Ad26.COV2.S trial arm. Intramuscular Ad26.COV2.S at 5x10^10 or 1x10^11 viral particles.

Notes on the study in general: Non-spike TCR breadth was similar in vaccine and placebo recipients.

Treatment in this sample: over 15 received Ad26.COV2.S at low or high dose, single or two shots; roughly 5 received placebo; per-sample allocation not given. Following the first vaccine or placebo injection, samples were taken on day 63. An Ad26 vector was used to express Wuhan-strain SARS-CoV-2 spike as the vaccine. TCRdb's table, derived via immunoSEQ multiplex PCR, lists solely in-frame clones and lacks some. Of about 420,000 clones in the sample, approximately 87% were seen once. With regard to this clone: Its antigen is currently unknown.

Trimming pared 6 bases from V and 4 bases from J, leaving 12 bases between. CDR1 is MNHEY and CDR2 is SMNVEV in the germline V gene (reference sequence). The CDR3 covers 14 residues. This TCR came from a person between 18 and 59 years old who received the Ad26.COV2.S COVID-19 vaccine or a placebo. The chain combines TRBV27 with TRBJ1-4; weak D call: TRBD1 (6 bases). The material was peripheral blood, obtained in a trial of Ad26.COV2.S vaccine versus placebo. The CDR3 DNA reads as TGTGCCAGCAGACCCTCAGGGGTTAATGAAAAACTGTTTTTT. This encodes CASRPSGVNEKLFF.